These T cell receptor beta chains were read from a single sample in a study of blood T cell repertoires in COVID-19. Assay: immunoSEQ multiplex PCR; the TCRdb copy retains only in-frame clones and omits some. This table has under 300,000 clones, about 86% appearing once. Material for sequencing was peripheral blood. Receptor source: an older man with acute or convalescent COVID-19. The CDR3 runs from the conserved cysteine through the conserved F or W. Fields, in order: D gene, clone size, J gene, V gene, CDR3 protein, CDR3 DNA. A D gene is named only where the DNA matches it firmly. Rows may omit the clone size; those that give it use once, few, many or a size class.

TRBD2 . TRBJ2-1 TRBV24-1 CATSMSQSWREGDNEQFF TGTGCCACCAGTATGTCCCAGTCGTGGCGGGAGGGGGACAATGAGCAGTTCTTC
TRBD2 . TRBJ2-7 TRBV6-6 CASSYELAGGYEQYF TGTGCCAGCAGTTACGAGTTAGCGGGAGGCTACGAGCAGTACTTC
TRBD1 . TRBJ2-3 TRBV5-4 CASKTGTELDTQYF TGTGCCAGCAAAACCGGGACAGAGCTAGATACGCAGTATTTT
TRBD2 . TRBJ2-7 TRBV27 CASSQVAGPSYEQYF TGTGCCAGCAGCCAAGTAGCGGGACCCTCCTACGAGCAGTACTTC
. . TRBJ2-5 TRBV4-1 CASSQGPPRETQYF TGCGCCAGCAGCCAAGGACCTCCGAGGGAGACCCAGTACTTC
TRBD2 . TRBJ2-7 TRBV12-5 CASGLEPAGGIPYEQYF TGTGCTAGTGGTTTGGAACCAGCGGGAGGCATCCCCTACGAGCAGTACTTC
TRBD2 . TRBJ2-5 TRBV19 CASSIFLGVAGVLETQYF TGTGCCAGTAGTATTTTCTTAGGAGTAGCGGGAGTGTTGGAGACCCAGTACTTC
TRBD1 . TRBJ1-1 TRBV2 CASSNRRDRSTEAFF TGTGCCAGCAGTAACCGCCGGGACAGGAGCACTGAAGCTTTCTTT
. . TRBJ1-3 TRBV3-1/TRBV3-2 CASSQVQDSTNTIYF TGTGCCAGCAGCCAAGTCCAGGACAGCACAAACACCATATATTTT
TRBD1 . TRBJ2-5 TRBV5-1 CASSLRQTGVQETQYF TGCGCCAGCAGCTTGCGGCAGACAGGGGTACAAGAGACCCAGTACTTC
TRBD1 . TRBJ2-7 TRBV10-3 CAISDRTGGSYEQYF TGTGCCATCAGTGATCGTACAGGGGGTTCCTACGAGCAGTACTTC
TRBD1 once TRBJ1-5 TRBV4-2 CASRITGDSNQPQHF TGTGCCAGCAGGATTACAGGGGATAGCAATCAGCCCCAGCATTTT
TRBD2 few TRBJ2-1 TRBV28 CASSVGTSGFLEQFF TGTGCCAGCAGTGTAGGGACTAGCGGATTCTTGGAGCAGTTCTTC
. few TRBJ2-2 TRBV2 CASKRGSNTGELFF TGTGCCAGCAAGAGGGGGTCGAACACCGGGGAGCTGTTTTTT
. . TRBJ2-7 TRBV19 CASSRARAYEQYF TGTGCCAGTAGTAGGGCCAGAGCCTACGAGCAGTACTTC
. . TRBJ2-1 TRBV5-1 CASSSAGTPYNEQFF TGCGCCAGCAGCTCAGCCGGGACTCCCTACAATGAGCAGTTCTTC
TRBD2 few TRBJ2-1 TRBV10-3 CAISGLAGDSNEQFF TGTGCCATCAGTGGCCTAGCGGGAGACTCGAATGAGCAGTTCTTC
. . TRBJ1-6 TRBV6-1 CASSENYKSSYNSPLHF TGTGCCAGCAGCGAAAACTACAAGAGCTCCTATAATTCACCCCTCCACTTT
. . TRBJ1-2 TRBV2 CASSELGEGGYTF TGTGCCAGCAGTGAATTGGGGGAGGGAGGCTACACCTTC
. . TRBJ2-7 TRBV15 CATSREIAGGRSYEQYF TGTGCCACCAGCAGAGAAATAGCCGGGGGAAGGTCCTACGAGCAGTACTTC